The rows below give T cell receptor beta chains drawn from one sample of a study of shared clonotypes between healthy human individuals. TCRdb keeps only in-frame clones here, not all; method: immunoSEQ multiplex PCR. This table holds fewer than 1.8 million clones, around 98.5% found once. The sequencing sample was made of naive CD4+ T cells sorted from blood. The receptor set was obtained from a young man in good health. Both conserved end residues are part of each CDR3. The order of the fields is clone size, D gene, V gene, J gene, CDR3 DNA, CDR3 protein. The D gene is left open where the match is weak. Size tells how often a clone was seen (once, few, many) or the class of an expanded clone, and some rows leave it out.

>-|-|TRBV5-6|TRBJ1-3
TGTGCCAGCAGCCCCAACAGCGTCTCTGGAAACACCATATATTTT
CASSPNSVSGNTIYF
>-|TRBD2|TRBV6-4|TRBJ2-7
TGTGCCAGCAGTGCAACTAGCGGTCCTACCTACGAGCAGTACTTC
CASSATSGPTYEQYF
>-|-|TRBV7-9|TRBJ1-3
TGTGCCAGCAGCTTGGCTAGAAACACCATATATTTT
CASSLARNTIYF
>-|-|TRBV9|TRBJ2-2
TGTGCCAGCAGCGTAGACCAGGTCAGGTCCCACACCGGGGAGCTGTTTTTT
CASSVDQVRSHTGELFF
>-|-|TRBV7-2|TRBJ2-1
TGTGCCAGCAGCTTAGCCCTCGGTAGCGGAGGCTACAATGAGCAGTTCTTC
CASSLALGSGGYNEQFF
>-|-|TRBV6-1|TRBJ2-7
TGTGCCAGCAGTGAGCGGGGCGCGGCGAGACCTTACGAGCAGTACTTC
CASSERGAARPYEQYF
>-|-|TRBV9|TRBJ2-2
TGTGCCAGCAGCCGAGGAGGGGACACCGGGGAGCTGTTTTTT
CASSRGGDTGELFF
>-|-|TRBV5-1|TRBJ1-1
TGCGCCAGCAGCTTGGGGCTGGCAGGTGGGAACACTGAAGCTTTCTTT
CASSLGLAGGNTEAFF
>-|-|TRBV19|TRBJ2-7
TGTGCCAGTAGTGTAGGACAGTATGGCTACGAGCAGTACTTC
CASSVGQYGYEQYF
>-|-|TRBV19|TRBJ1-5
TGTGCCAGTAGTATCAGTGGGTTCGGTCAGCCCCAGCATTTT
CASSISGFGQPQHF
>-|-|TRBV9|TRBJ1-5
TGTGCCAGCAGCGTAGCCGAAAACAGGGCTGCGGGGCCCCAGCATTTT
CASSVAENRAAGPQHF
>-|TRBD1|TRBV29-1|TRBJ1-1
TGCAGCGTTGTTGTCACAGGGGGCAACTTGGCTTTCTTT
CSVVVTGGNLAFF
>-|TRBD2|TRBV7-8|TRBJ2-7
TGTGCCAGCAGCGCTACCAGGGACTACCGCTACGAGCAGTACTTC
CASSATRDYRYEQYF
>-|-|TRBV7-2|TRBJ2-7
TGTGCCAGCAGCTTAACCTCTGTCGGGACGCCTTCGAAGCAGTACTTC
CASSLTSVGTPSKQYF
>-|-|TRBV4-1|TRBJ2-7
TGCGCCAGCAGCCAAGAGGGTTTTCAACAGAACCTCTACGAGCAGTACTTC
CASSQEGFQQNLYEQYF
>-|TRBD1|TRBV5-1|TRBJ2-3
TGCGCCAGCAGCTGGGGGACAGCAAGCACAGATACGCAGTATTTT
CASSWGTASTDTQYF
>-|-|TRBV5-1|TRBJ1-4
TGCGCCAGCAGCTTGAACGACGCAGGGCAGGGGGAAAAACTGTTTTTT
CASSLNDAGQGEKLFF
>-|TRBD1|TRBV5-1|TRBJ2-7
TGCGCCAGCAGCCTGACAGGGGTCTACGAGCAGTACTTC
CASSLTGVYEQYF
>-|-|TRBV4-3|TRBJ2-2
TGCGCCAGCAGCCGTCAAATTGGACGGCGGACGGGCGACACCGGGGAGCTGTTTTTT
CASSRQIGRRTGDTGELFF
>-|-|TRBV18|TRBJ1-1
TGTGCCAGCTCACCAGGGCCAGCCATGAACACTGAAGCTTTCTTT
CASSPGPAMNTEAFF
>-|-|TRBV5-1|TRBJ2-1
TGCGCCAGCAGCTTGAGGCGGGGCTACAATGAGCAGTTCTTC
CASSLRRGYNEQFF
>-|TRBD1|TRBV7-2|TRBJ1-2
TGTGCCAGCAGCAGACGGACAGGGGAATATGGCTACACCTTC
CASSRRTGEYGYTF
>-|-|TRBV28|TRBJ1-1
TGTGCCAGCAGTTCCTCCTTAGGGGTACCCACTGAAGCTTTCTTT
CASSSSLGVPTEAFF
>-|-|TRBV7-2|TRBJ2-4
TGTGCCAGCAGCTTAGTTCCCTCGGGAGCCAAAAACATTCAGTACTTC
CASSLVPSGAKNIQYF
>-|TRBD2|TRBV18|TRBJ2-7
TGTGCCAGCTCGCTGCTTGAGACTAGCGGGAGAAAGAACGAGCAGTACTTC
CASSLLETSGRKNEQYF
>-|-|TRBV19|TRBJ1-5
TGTGCCAGTAGTATGGACCCCGGGGGGTTTAATCAGCCCCAGCATTTT
CASSMDPGGFNQPQHF
>-|TRBD2|TRBV28|TRBJ2-1
TGTGCCAGCAGTATAAGCGGGGGTCTTAATGAGCAGTTCTTC
CASSISGGLNEQFF
>-|-|TRBV2|TRBJ2-7
TGTGCCAGCGCGAATGGTGGAGGAAACTACGAGCAGTACTTC
CASANGGGNYEQYF
>-|TRBD2|TRBV7-2|TRBJ2-1
TGTGCCAGCAGCTTAGCTAGCGGGGGGACCTACAATGAGCAGTTCTTC
CASSLASGGTYNEQFF
>-|-|TRBV18|TRBJ2-7
TGTGCCAGCTCACTTACCAATATCGAGCAGTACTTC
CASSLTNIEQYF
>-|-|TRBV5-6|TRBJ1-1
TGTGCCAGCAGCTTAGGGAGCCCTGAAGCTTTCTTT
CASSLGSPEAFF
>-|TRBD1|TRBV2|TRBJ2-2
TGTGCCAGCACGGACAGGAGGAACACCGGGGAGCTGTTTTTT
CASTDRRNTGELFF
>-|-|TRBV7-9|TRBJ1-4
TGTGCCAGCAGCTCGTTTAGGGGCAATGAAAAACTGTTTTTT
CASSSFRGNEKLFF
>-|-|TRBV5-1|TRBJ2-5
TGCGCCAGCAGCGTCGACAGCCAAGAGACCCAGTACTTC
CASSVDSQETQYF
>-|-|TRBV5-6|TRBJ1-1
TGTGCCAGCAGCTCCCGCCGACAGAATTTGAACACTGAAGCTTTCTTT
CASSSRRQNLNTEAFF
>-|-|TRBV28|TRBJ1-3
TGTGCCAGCAGTTTCCTTGCAGGAGGAAACACCATATATTTT
CASSFLAGGNTIYF
>once|-|TRBV6-5|TRBJ2-3
TGTGCCAGCAGTTGGAGCGTTAGCACAGATACGCAGTATTTT
CASSWSVSTDTQYF
>once|-|TRBV11-2|TRBJ1-4
TGTGCCAGCAGCTTACTCCCAGGTCGGGATGAAAAACTGTTTTTT
CASSLLPGRDEKLFF
>-|TRBD1|TRBV7-2|TRBJ1-5
TGTGCCAGCAGCTCGGGACAGGGGGGCAATCAGCCCCAGCATTTT
CASSSGQGGNQPQHF
>-|TRBD1|TRBV5-8|TRBJ1-4
TGTGCCAGCAGCTTGGGGGACAGGCAAAATGAAAAACTGTTTTTT
CASSLGDRQNEKLFF
>-|-|TRBV5-4|TRBJ2-2
TGTGCCAGCAGCTTGGGACCGGAGACCGGGGAGCTGTTTTTT
CASSLGPETGELFF
>-|TRBD1|TRBV2|TRBJ2-3
TGTGCCAGCACCCTCAGGGGGCGCACAGATACGCAGTATTTT
CASTLRGRTDTQYF
>-|-|TRBV27|TRBJ1-2
TGTGCCAGCAGTTATGGGGCCTCCGGTGGCTACACCTTC
CASSYGASGGYTF